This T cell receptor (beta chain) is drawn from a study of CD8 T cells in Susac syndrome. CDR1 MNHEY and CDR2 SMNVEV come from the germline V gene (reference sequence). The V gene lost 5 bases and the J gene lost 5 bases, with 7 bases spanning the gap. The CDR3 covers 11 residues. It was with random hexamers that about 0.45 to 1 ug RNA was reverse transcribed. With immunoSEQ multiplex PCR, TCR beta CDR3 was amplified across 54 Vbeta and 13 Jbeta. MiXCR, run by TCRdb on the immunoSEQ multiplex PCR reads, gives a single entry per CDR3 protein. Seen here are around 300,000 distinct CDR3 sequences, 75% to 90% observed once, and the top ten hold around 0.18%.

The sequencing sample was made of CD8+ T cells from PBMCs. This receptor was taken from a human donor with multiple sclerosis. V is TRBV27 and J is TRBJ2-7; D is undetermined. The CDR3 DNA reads TGTGCCAGCAGTAGAGGCCACGAGCAGTACTTC. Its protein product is CASSRGHEQYF.